This TCR beta chain was found in a study of shared clonotypes between healthy human individuals. For the study at large: Aged 18 to 49, the donors were a couple of women and three men.

Notes on the study in general: Read depth was anticipated to influence clonotype sharing among donors.

V shed 8 bases and J shed 1 base, with 14 bases lying between them. The CDR3 is made up of 14 amino acids. Germline V CDR1 and CDR2: SNHLY, FYNNEI. Each subset's genomic DNA was shared equally among a number of immunoSEQ plates. Generated by immunoSEQ multiplex PCR, the TCRdb table keeps only in-frame clones and is missing some. Seen here are more than 2 million clones, 95% observed once, and the top ten hold 0.13%. Comment on this clone: Its specificity is unknown.

The chain uses TRBV2 and TRBJ1-1; weak D call: TRBD1 (6 bases). The source of this sequence is a man between 18 and 29 years old in good health. Sample: naive CD4+ T cells sorted from blood. Stated subset: CD45RA+ positively selected. The CDR3: CASVLTGRNTEAFF. CDR3 sequence (DNA): TGTGCCAGCGTGTTGACAGGCCGGAACACTGAAGCTTTCTTT.